This T cell receptor (beta chain) stems from a study of OX40 agonist ivuxolimab in advanced cancers. Study summary: All patients had ivuxolimab intravenously every 2 weeks at 0.01 to 10 mg/kg. Notes on the study in general: CD8+ T cells (on average) carried more expanded clones than CD4+ T cells. Circulating CD4+ and CD8+ T cells showed clonal expansion by week 6 at 0.1 to 3.0 mg/kg. Among some nonresponders, normalized T-cell clonal expansion was also low.

This clone appeared a single time. The antigen remains unidentified. The CDR3 totals 14 residues. V was shortened by 6 bases and J by 5 bases, with 16 bases between the two germline ends. Per the germline V gene, CDR1 is SEHNR and CDR2 is FQNEAQ (reference sequence). Profiled with immunoSEQ multiplex PCR; TCRdb holds only in-frame clones, not every one. The sample has around 67,000 clones, 75% to 85% seen once; the top ten hold 0.7%. The chain has TRBV7-9 and TRBJ1-1; D not resolved. The sequenced sample was CD4+ or CD8+ T cells sorted from blood, obtained in a trial of the OX40 agonist ivuxolimab. The receptor's source is an adult with an advanced solid tumor such as melanoma, head and neck, liver or kidney cancer. This CDR3 is CASRPRTETTEAFF. CDR3 bases: TGTGCCAGCAGACCGAGGACGGAAACGACTGAAGCTTTCTTT.